This T cell receptor (beta chain) emerged from a study of cytomegalovirus exposure and HLA in healthy donors (dated by TCRdb to the late 2010s). As for the study more broadly: A later analysis indicated that the 120 or so validation repertoires were generated on the platform also employed for the roughly 730 repertoires of the first cohort. The study was designed to test whether signatures of past pathogen exposure could be identified by cataloging public T cell receptors. Along with the 666-subject first cohort, a separate validation cohort of some 130 different subjects was used. To predict cytomegalovirus infection status, the study combined high-throughput TCR immunosequencing, statistical association of individual TCRs with disease status, and machine learning.

Overall study outcomes, separate from this receptor: The classifier was reported to diagnose cytomegalovirus status with high specificity and sensitivity in both the original cohort and the validation cohort. While some public TCRs were present in many individuals, most TCR sequences turned up only very rarely across donors. In vitro tests confirmed that a few of the cytomegalovirus-associated TCR beta chains recognize cytomegalovirus antigens. A later analysis lacked HLA typing for the validation cohort, so it scored co-occurrence in that cohort across all 120 or so repertoires. A later analysis found that TCRs clustered in the first cohort also tended to co-occur in the 120 validation repertoires, with 94% of cluster scores above 0. The study listed approximately 160 TCR beta chains as associated with cytomegalovirus. According to the authors, the approach could potentially be generalized to other disease states and immunological phenotypes.

Library prep was done by the immunoSEQ multiplex PCR assay. The original pipeline was this. To diagnose cytomegalovirus status from the catalog of TCR beta chain sequences, a statistical classification framework was built. This immuneACCESS table, as held by TCRdb, lists in-frame sequences with V and J called but not all clones. Of the missing ones, under half trace to an unresolved V gene in checked studies; the others have no known cause. The V and J calls and clone size were taken over from that table, and D and trimming were inferred from the DNA. The table for this sample lists under 50,000 clones; approximately 93% of them were counted only once. Together, the top ten hold roughly 2.1% of the sample. CDR1 SGDLS and CDR2 YYNGEE are derived from the germline V gene. Trimming removed 4 bases from V and 5 bases from J, leaving 16 bases between the germline ends. The CDR3 measures 16 amino acids from cysteine to phenylalanine. The only DNA kept is the CDR3, 48 bases in frame from the first base.

Separate from the roughly 630-subject first cohort, the validation cohort of 120 subjects was the group to which the donors belonged. This clone was picked up a small number of times. No cognate antigen has been identified for it. No much larger clone exists at a distance of one base, and base qualities are not known. The sequence was obtained from a woman aged 18 to 35 in good health and CMV-seronegative. The source material was PBMCs. The rearrangement combines TRBV9 with TRBJ1-6, with TRBD1 as a weak D call on 6 bases. The DNA sequence is as follows: TGTGCCAGCAGCCTCCTCCGGGACATGCATAATTCACCCCTCCACTTT. It translates to CASSLLRDMHNSPLHF. When the CDR3 is completed using the reference TRBV9 and TRBJ1-6 genes on either side, the full variable domain is DSGVTQTPKHLITATGQRVTLRCSPRSGDLSVYWYQQSLDQGLQFLIQYYNGEERAKGNILERFSAQQFPDLHSELNLSSLELGDSALYFCASSLLRDMHNSPLHFGNGTRLTVT.